Below are 11 T cell receptor beta chains sequenced from a single sample in a study of shared clonotypes between healthy human individuals. The naive CD8 subset, CD45RO-negative cells positively selected for CCR7, excluded terminally differentiated effector memory CD45RA+ cells. The assay was immunoSEQ multiplex PCR, and TCRdb's table has in-frame clones only and misses some. The sample records more than 2 million clones, roughly 95% being singletons. The specimen was naive CD8+ T cells sorted from blood. The receptors derive from a man between 18 and 29 years old in good health.

This clone occurred once. This sequence joins TRBV6-5 and TRBJ2-5; D uncertain. Germline V lookup: CDR1 MNHEY, CDR2 SVGAGI. Trimming left V 5 bases short and J 10 bases short, with 17 bases between. The CDR3 sequence is 13 residues long. CDR3 protein: CASSQSGFHSQYF. As DNA, the CDR3 is TGTGCCAGCAGTCAATCTGGTTTCCACAGCCAGTACTTC.

The CDR3 is CASSETSAITDTQYF. The CDR3 DNA reads as TGCGCCAGCAGTGAAACTAGCGCTATCACAGATACGCAGTATTTT. The V gene is TRBV10-1, the J gene TRBJ2-3; 7 positions agree with TRBD2. Germline CDR1 reads WNHNN; CDR2 reads SYGVQD (reference sequence). The CDR3 consists of 15 residues. V lost 3 bases to trimming and J lost 2 bases; unmatched junction nucleotides: 5.

The CDR3: CASSSDGQGARSSPLHF. CDR3 in DNA: TGTGCCAGCAGCTCGGACGGACAGGGGGCTCGGAGTTCACCCCTCCACTTT. This chain uses TRBV7-9 with TRBJ1-6; 11 nucleotides align to TRBD1. The CDR3 extends over 17 amino acids. Germline V gene sequence: CDR1 SEHNR, CDR2 FQNEAQ (reference sequence). V lost 4 bases and J lost 9; bases outside the gene matches: 11.

The CDR3 coding sequence is TGTGCCACCAGCAGAGGAGGGGAGGTTAGCTATGGCTACACCTTC. Protein: CATSRGGEVSYGYTF. The chain couples TRBV15 to TRBJ1-2; weak D call: TRBD1 (5 bases). CDR1 is LNHNV and CDR2 is YYDKDF in the germline V gene (reference sequence). Trimming pared 1 base from V and 4 bases from J, leaving 13 bases between. The length of the CDR3 is 15 residues.

This chain connects TRBV14 to TRBJ1-1, with D perhaps TRBD1 (5 bases). V was shortened by 2 bases and J by 6 bases, with 28 bases between the two germline ends. The CDR3 sequence is 19 residues long. The germline CDR1 and CDR2 sequences are SGHDN and FVKESK. In DNA, the CDR3 is TGTGCCAGCAGCCAACCCTTGACGATGACAGCGTCGTCGATGTCTGAAGCTTTCTTT. Translated: CASSQPLTMTASSMSEAFF.

V is TRBV19 and J is TRBJ2-7; D ambiguous. Germline loops: CDR1 LNHDA, CDR2 SQIVND (reference sequence). V lost 3 bases and J 6 bases, leaving 12 bases between the germline ends. The length of the CDR3 is 13 residues. CDR3 DNA: TGTGCCAGTAGTATTACAGAACCGGGCGAGCAGTACTTC. Encoded protein: CASSITEPGEQYF.

This clone was observed a single time. The chain has TRBV10-3 and TRBJ2-4; D is unclear. In germline, CDR1 is ENHRY, CDR2 SYGVKD. V lost 4 bases and J lost 4, with 11 bases in between. This CDR3 spans 14 amino acids. The CDR3, as DNA: TGTGCCATCAGTGCGGGCGAATTGAAAAACATTCAGTACTTC. Translating gives CAISAGELKNIQYF.

A word on this clone: Other DNA sequences from this sample encode an identical CDR3 as well. The rearrangement joins TRBV6-5 to TRBJ2-6; no reliable D call. The V and J ends lost 2 bases and 4 bases respectively, with 6 bases between them. This CDR3 region has 14 residues. Germline V CDR1 and CDR2: MNHEY, SVGAGI. CDR3 DNA sequence: TGTGCCAGCAGTTACGTATCCGGGGCCAACGTCCTGACTTTC. Translating it yields CASSYVSGANVLTF.

The chain joins TRBV28 to TRBJ1-5, with 9 bases identical to TRBD1. The V and J ends lost 3 bases and 3 bases, in that order; junction bases with no gene match: 9. The CDR3 sequence is 17 residues long. Germline CDR1 is MDHEN and CDR2 is SYDVKM. DNA for the CDR3: TGTGCCAGCAGTTTCAGACAGGGGGAGAGAATCAATCAGCCCCAGCATTTT. This translates into CASSFRQGERINQPQHF.

The V call is TRBV2, the J call TRBJ2-3; possibly TRBD2 for D (7 bases). Germline V gene sequence: CDR1 SNHLY, CDR2 FYNNEI. Deletions cut 4 bases from V and 2 bases from J, with 16 bases between. CDR3 length: 16 residues. In nucleotides, the CDR3 is TGTGCCAGCAGTGCGTACGGCGGGGGCATCACAGATACGCAGTATTTT. It encodes CASSAYGGGITDTQYF.

The V call is TRBV6-1, the J call TRBJ2-5; 8 bases are a match to TRBD2. Looked up from germline, CDR1 is MNHNS and CDR2 is SASEGT. V gave up 4 bases and J gave up 5 bases; unmatched junction bases: 9. The CDR3 spans 15 residues. The CDR3 region is CASSVLAGLGETQYF. The DNA for the CDR3 is TGTGCCAGCAGTGTGCTAGCGGGCCTCGGGGAGACCCAGTACTTC.